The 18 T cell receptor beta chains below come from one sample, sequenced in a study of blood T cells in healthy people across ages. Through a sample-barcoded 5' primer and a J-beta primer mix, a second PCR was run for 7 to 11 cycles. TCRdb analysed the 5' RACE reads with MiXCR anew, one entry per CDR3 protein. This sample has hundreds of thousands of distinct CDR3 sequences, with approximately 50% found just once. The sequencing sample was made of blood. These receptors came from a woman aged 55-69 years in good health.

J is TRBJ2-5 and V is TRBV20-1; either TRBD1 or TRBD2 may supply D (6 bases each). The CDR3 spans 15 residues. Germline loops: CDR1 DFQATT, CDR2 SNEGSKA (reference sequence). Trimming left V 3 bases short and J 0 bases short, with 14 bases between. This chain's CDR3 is CSASRGVGNQETQYF. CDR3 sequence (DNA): TGCAGTGCTAGTAGGGGGGTAGGGAACCAAGAGACCCAGTACTTC.

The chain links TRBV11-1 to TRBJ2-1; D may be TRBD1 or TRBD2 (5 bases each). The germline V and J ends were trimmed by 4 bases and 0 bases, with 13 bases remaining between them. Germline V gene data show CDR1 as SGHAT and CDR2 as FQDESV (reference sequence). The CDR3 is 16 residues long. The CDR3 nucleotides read TGTGCCAGCAGCTACCTACATGGGGGCTCCTACAATGAGCAGTTCTTC. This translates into CASSYLHGGSYNEQFF.

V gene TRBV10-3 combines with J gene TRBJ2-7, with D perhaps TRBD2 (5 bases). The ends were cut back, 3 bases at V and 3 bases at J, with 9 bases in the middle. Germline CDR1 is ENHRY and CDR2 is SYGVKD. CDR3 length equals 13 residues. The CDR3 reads CAISDLRGYEQYF. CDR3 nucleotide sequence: TGTGCCATCAGTGACCTTCGGGGCTACGAGCAGTACTTC.

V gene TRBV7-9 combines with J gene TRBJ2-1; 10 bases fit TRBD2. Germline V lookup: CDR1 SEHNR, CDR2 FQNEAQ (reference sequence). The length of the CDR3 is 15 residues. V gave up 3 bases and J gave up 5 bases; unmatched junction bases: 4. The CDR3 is CASSFLAGAHNEQFF. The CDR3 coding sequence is TGTGCCAGCAGCTTCCTAGCGGGGGCCCACAATGAGCAGTTCTTC. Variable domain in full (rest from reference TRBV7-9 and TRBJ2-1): DTGVSQNPRHKITKRGQNVTFRCDPISEHNRLYWYRQTLGQGPEFLTYFQNEAQLEKSRLLSDRFSAERPKGSFSTLEIQRTEQGDSAMYLCASSFLAGAHNEQFFGPGTRLTVL.

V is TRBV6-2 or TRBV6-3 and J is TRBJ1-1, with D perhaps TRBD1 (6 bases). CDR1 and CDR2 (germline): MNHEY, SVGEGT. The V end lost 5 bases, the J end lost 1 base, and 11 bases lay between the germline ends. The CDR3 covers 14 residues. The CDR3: CASSGGSPNTEAFF. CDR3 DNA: TGTGCCAGCAGTGGGGGCAGCCCGAACACTGAAGCTTTCTTT.

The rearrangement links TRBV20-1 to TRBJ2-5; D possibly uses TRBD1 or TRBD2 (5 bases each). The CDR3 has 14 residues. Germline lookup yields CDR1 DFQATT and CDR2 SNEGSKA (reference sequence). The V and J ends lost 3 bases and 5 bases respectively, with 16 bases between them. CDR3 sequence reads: CSASPPGRRETQYF. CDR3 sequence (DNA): TGCAGTGCTAGCCCTCCGGGACGCCGCGAGACCCAGTACTTC.

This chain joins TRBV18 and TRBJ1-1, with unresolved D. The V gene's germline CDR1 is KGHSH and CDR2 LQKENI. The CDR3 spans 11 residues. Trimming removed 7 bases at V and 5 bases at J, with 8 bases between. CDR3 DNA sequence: TGTGCCAGCTGTCGTGGGACTGAAGCTTTCTTT. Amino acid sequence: CASCRGTEAFF.

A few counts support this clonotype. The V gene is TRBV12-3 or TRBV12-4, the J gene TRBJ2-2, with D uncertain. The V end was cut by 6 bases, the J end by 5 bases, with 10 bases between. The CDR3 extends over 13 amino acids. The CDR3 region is CASSNTQTGELFF. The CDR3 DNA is TGTGCCAGCAGCAATACACAAACCGGGGAGCTGTTTTTT.

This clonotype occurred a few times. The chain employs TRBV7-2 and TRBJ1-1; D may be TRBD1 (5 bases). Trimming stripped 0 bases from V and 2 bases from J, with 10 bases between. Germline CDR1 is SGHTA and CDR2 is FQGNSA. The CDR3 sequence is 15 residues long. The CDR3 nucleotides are TGTGCCAGCAGCTTAGCGCGGGGGTTTAACACTGAAGCTTTCTTT. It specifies CASSLARGFNTEAFF.

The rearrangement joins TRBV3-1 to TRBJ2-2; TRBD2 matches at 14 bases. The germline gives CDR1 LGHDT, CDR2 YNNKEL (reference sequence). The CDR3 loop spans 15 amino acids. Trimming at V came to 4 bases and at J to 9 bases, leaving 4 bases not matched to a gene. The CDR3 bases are TGTGCCAGCAGCCCGGGACTAGCGGGAGTCAGGGAGCTGTTTTTT. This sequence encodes CASSPGLAGVRELFF.

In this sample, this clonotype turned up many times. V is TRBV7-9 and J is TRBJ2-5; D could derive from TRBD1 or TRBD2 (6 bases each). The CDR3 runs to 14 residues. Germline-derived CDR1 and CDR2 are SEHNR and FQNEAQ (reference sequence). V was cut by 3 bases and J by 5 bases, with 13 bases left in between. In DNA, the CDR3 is TGTGCCAGCAGCTTTCCGGGGGCTCGGGAGACCCAGTACTTC. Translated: CASSFPGARETQYF.

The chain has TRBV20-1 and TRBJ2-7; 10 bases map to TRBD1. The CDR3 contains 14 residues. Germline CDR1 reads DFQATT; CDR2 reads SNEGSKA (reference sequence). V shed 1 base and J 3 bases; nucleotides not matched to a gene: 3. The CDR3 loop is CSARGTGGRYEQYF. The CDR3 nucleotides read TGCAGTGCTAGAGGGACAGGGGGTCGCTACGAGCAGTACTTC.

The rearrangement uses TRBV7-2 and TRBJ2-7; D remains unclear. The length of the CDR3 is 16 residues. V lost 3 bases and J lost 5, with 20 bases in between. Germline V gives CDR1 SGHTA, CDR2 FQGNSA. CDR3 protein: CASSFDRARPGNEQYF. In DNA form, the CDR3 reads TGTGCCAGCAGCTTCGACCGAGCCAGGCCTGGGAACGAGCAGTACTTC.

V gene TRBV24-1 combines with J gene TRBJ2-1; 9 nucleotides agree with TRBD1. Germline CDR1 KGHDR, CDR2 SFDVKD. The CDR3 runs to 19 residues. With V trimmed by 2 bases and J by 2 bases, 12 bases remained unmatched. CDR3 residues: CATSDSWGKGTGPYNEQFF. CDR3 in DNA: TGTGCCACCAGTGATTCCTGGGGTAAAGGGACAGGGCCCTACAATGAGCAGTTCTTC.

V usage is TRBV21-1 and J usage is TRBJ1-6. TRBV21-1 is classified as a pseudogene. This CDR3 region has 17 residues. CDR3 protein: CASPKGGRGTDNSPLHF. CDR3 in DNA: TGTGCCAGCCCCAAAGGCGGCAGGGGAACCGATAATTCACCCCTCCACTTT.

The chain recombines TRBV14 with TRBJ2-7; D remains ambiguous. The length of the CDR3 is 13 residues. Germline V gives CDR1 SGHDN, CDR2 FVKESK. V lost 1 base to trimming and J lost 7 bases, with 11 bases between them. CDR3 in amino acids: CASSQAPTREQYF. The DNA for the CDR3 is TGTGCCAGCAGCCAAGCTCCCACGCGTGAGCAGTACTTC.

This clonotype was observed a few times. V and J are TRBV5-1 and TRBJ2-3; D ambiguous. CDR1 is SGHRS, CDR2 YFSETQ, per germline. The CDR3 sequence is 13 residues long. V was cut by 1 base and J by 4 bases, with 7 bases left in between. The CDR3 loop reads CASSLSPADTQYF. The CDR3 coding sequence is TGCGCCAGCAGCTTGAGTCCTGCAGATACGCAGTATTTT.

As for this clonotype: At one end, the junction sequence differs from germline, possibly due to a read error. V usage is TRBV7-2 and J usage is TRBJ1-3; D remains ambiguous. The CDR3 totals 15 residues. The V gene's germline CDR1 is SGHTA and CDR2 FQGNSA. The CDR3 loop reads CASSSRPSSGNAIYF. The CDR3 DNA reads TGTGCCAGCAGCTCCAGGCCTAGCTCTGGAAACGCCATATATTTT.